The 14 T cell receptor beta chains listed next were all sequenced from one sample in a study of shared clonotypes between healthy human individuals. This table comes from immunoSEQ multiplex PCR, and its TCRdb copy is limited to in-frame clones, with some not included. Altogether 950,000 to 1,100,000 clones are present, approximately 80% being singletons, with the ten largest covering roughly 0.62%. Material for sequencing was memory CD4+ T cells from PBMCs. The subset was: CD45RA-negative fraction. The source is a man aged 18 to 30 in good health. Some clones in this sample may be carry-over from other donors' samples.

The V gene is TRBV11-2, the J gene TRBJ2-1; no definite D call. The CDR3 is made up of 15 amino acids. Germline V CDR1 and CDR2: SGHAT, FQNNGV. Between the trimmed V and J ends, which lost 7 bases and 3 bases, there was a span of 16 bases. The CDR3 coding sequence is TGTGCCAGCAACACCGGCCCCCTGGACTACAATGAGCAGTTCTTC. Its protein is CASNTGPLDYNEQFF.

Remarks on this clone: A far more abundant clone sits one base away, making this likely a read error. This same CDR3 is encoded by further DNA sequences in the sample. The DNA of the CDR3 is TGTGCCAGCAGCCACCCCTTAGAAGGGGCCTCCTACGAGCAGTACTTC. It codes for CASSHPLEGASYEQYF. The rearrangement links TRBV28 to TRBJ2-7; a possible D gene is TRBD1 (5 bases). V lost 6 bases to trimming and J lost 0 bases, with 18 bases between them. The V gene's germline CDR1 is MDHEN and CDR2 SYDVKM. The CDR3 totals 16 residues.

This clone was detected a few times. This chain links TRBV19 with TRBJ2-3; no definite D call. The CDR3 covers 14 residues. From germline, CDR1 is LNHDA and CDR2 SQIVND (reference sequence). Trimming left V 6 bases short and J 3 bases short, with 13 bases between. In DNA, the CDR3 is TGTGCCAGTAGCCAACTCACTGATACAGATACGCAGTATTTT. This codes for CASSQLTDTDTQYF.

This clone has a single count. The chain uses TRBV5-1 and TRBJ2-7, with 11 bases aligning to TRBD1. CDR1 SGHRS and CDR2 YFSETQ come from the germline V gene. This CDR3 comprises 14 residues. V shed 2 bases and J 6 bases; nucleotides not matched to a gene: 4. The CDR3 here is CASSFGQGASEQYF. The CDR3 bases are TGCGCCAGCAGCTTCGGACAGGGGGCCAGCGAGCAGTACTTC.

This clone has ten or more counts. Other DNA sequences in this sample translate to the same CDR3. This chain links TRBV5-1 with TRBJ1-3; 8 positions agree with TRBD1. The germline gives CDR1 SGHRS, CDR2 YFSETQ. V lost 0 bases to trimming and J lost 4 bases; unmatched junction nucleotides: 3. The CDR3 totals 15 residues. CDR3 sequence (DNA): TGCGCCAGCAGCTTGGAAGGACAGGGAGGAAACACCATATATTTT. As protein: CASSLEGQGGNTIYF.

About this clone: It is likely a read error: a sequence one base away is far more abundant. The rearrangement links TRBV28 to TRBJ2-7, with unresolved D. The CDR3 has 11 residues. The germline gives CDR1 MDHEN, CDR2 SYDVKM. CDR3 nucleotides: TGTGCCGGCAGCCGTAATGACGGCTACCACTTC. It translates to CAGSRNDGYHF.

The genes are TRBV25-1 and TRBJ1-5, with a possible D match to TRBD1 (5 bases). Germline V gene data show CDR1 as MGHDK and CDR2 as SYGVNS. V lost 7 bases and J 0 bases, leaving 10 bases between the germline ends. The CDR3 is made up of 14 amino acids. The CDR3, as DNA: TGTGCCAGCACCGCTCAGGGTAGCAATCAGCCCCAGCATTTT. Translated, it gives CASTAQGSNQPQHF.

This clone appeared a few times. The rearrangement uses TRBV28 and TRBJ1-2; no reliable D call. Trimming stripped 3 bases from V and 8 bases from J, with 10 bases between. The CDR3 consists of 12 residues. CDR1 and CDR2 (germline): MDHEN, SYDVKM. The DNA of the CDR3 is TGTGCCAGCAGTTTTTCTCTGGGAGGCTACACCTTC. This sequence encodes CASSFSLGGYTF.

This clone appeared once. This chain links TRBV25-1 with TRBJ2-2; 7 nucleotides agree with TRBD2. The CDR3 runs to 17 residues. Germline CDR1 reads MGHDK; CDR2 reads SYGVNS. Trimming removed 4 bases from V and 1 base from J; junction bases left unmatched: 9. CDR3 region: CASSGTRASGNTGELFF. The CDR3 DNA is TGTGCCAGCAGTGGAACGAGAGCTAGCGGGAACACCGGGGAGCTGTTTTTT. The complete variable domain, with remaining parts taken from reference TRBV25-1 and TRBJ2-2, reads EADIYQTPRYLVIGTGKKITLECSQTMGHDKMYWYQQDPGMELHLIHYSYGVNSTEKGDLSSESTVSRIRTEHFPLTLESARPSHTSQYLCASSGTRASGNTGELFFGEGSRLTVL.

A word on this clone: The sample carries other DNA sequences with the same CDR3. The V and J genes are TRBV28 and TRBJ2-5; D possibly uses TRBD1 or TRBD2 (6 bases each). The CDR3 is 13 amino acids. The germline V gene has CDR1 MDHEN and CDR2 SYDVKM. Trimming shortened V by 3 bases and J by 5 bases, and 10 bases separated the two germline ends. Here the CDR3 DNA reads TGTGCCAGCAGTTTGAGGGGGAGGGAGACCCAGTACTTC. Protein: CASSLRGRETQYF.

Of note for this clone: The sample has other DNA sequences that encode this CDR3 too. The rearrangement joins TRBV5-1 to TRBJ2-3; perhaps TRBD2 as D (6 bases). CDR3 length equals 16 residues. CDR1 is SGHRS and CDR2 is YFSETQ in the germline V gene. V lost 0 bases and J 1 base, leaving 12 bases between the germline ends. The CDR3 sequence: CASSLANTGGTDTQYF. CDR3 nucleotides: TGCGCCAGCAGCTTGGCCAATACGGGGGGCACAGATACGCAGTATTTT.

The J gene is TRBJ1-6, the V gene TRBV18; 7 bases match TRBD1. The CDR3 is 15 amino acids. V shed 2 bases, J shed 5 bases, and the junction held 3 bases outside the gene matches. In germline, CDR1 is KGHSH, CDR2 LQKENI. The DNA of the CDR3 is TGTGCCAGCTCACCATCCCAGGGGGATAATTCACCCCTCCACTTT. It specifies CASSPSQGDNSPLHF. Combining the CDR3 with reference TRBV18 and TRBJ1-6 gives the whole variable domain NAGVMQNPRHLVRRRGQEARLRCSPMKGHSHVYWYRQLPEEGLKFMVYLQKENIIDESGMPKERFSAEFPKEGPSILRIQQVVRGDSAAYFCASSPSQGDNSPLHFGNGTRLTVT.

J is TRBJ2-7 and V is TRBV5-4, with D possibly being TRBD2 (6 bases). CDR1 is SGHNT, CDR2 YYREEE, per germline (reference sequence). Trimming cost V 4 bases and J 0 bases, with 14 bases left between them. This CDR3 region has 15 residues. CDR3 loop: CASSDRYGSSYEQYF. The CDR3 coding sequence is TGTGCCAGCAGCGACCGCTACGGGAGCTCCTACGAGCAGTACTTC.

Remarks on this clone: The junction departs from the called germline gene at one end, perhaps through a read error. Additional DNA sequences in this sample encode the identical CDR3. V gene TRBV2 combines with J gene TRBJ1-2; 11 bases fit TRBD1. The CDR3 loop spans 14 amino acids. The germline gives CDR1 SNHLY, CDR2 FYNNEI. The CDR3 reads CARTGTGGDYGYTF. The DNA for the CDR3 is TGTGCCCGAACAGGGACAGGGGGAGACTATGGTTACACCTTC.